Presented here are 20 T cell receptor beta chains from one specimen sequenced in a study of blood T cell repertoires in COVID-19. Here immunoSEQ multiplex PCR was the method, and the copy in TCRdb shows in-frame clones only, minus some. Of 170,000 or so clones listed, roughly four fifths are singletons. The material sequenced was peripheral blood. The receptor set was obtained from an older woman with COVID-19, enrolled during active disease.

The chain joins TRBV9 to TRBJ2-7; 10 bases line up with TRBD1. Trimming removed 4 bases from V and 2 bases from J; junction bases left unmatched: 6. Germline CDR1 reads SGDLS; CDR2 reads YYNGEE. The CDR3 is 15 amino acids. In DNA, the CDR3 is TGTGCCAGCAGCCCTGCCGGGACAGGGGCCTACGAGCAGTACTTC. Translation: CASSPAGTGAYEQYF.

The V and J genes are TRBV25-1 and TRBJ2-2; 8 nucleotides match TRBD1. CDR3 length: 15 amino acids. Trimming at V came to 5 bases and at J to 7 bases, leaving 9 bases not matched to a gene. Germline values: CDR1 MGHDK, CDR2 SYGVNS. In DNA form, the CDR3 reads TGTGCCAGCAGTCGGACAGGGTCGATGAGCGGGGAGCTGTTTTTT. Its translation is CASSRTGSMSGELFF.

A note on this clone: A much larger clone differs from this one at a single base, so this may be a read error. The same CDR3 is also encoded by other DNA sequences in this sample. The genes are TRBV10-2 and TRBJ1-1; perhaps TRBD1 as D (6 bases). V dropped 5 bases and J dropped 2 bases, with 12 bases sitting between them. The CDR3 is made up of 14 amino acids. The germline V gene has CDR1 WSHSY and CDR2 SAAADI. CDR3 region: CASSPRTENTEAFF. The CDR3 DNA sequence: TGCGCCAGCAGTCCAAGGACAGAAAACACTGAAGCTTTCTTT.

This clone is a singleton in its sample. The chain couples TRBV6-5 to TRBJ2-7, with 11 bases fitting TRBD2. The V gene's germline CDR1 is MNHEY and CDR2 SVGAGI. Trimming at V came to 8 bases and at J to 5 bases, leaving 11 bases not matched to a gene. The CDR3 covers 15 residues. The CDR3 nucleotides are TGTGCCAGCGACCTAGCGGGAGGAACTCGGGACGAGCAGTACTTC. Amino acid sequence: CASDLAGGTRDEQYF.

The chain carries TRBV11-2 and TRBJ2-1, with 8 bases lining up with TRBD2. Germline lookup yields CDR1 SGHAT and CDR2 FQNNGV. V was clipped by 3 bases and J by 9 bases; unmatched bases: 10. This CDR3 comprises 15 residues. The CDR3 bases are TGTGCCAGCAGCTTCTCGGGACTAGAAGGGGTTGAGCAGTTCTTC. This encodes CASSFSGLEGVEQFF.

The chain recombines TRBV2 with TRBJ2-5, with D possibly TRBD1 on 6 matching bases. The CDR3 runs to 18 residues. Germline CDR1 SNHLY, CDR2 FYNNEI. V was pared by 3 bases and J by 1 base, with 21 bases between. This chain's CDR3 is CASSEAQGQLTFQETQYF. CDR3 coding DNA: TGTGCCAGCAGTGAGGCTCAAGGACAGCTAACTTTCCAAGAGACCCAGTACTTC.

The chain carries TRBV30 and TRBJ2-7, with a weak D call TRBD1 (6 bases). Trimming removed 0 bases at V and 3 bases at J, with 9 bases between. The CDR3 runs 13 residues. Germline-derived CDR1 and CDR2 are GTSNPN and SVGIG (reference sequence). CDR3 residues: CAWSVQGVYEQYF. The CDR3 region has the DNA TGTGCCTGGAGTGTACAGGGTGTCTACGAGCAGTACTTC.

This chain joins TRBV19 and TRBJ2-6; the match to TRBD1 covers 8 bases. Germline assignment: CDR1 LNHDA and CDR2 SQIVND (reference sequence). The CDR3 sequence is 17 residues long. Trimming took 4 bases from V and 3 from J; bases not matched to a gene: 8. DNA of the CDR3: TGTGCCAGTAGTAACGATCCCAGGGGGCTTGGGGCCAACGTCCTGACTTTC. This translates into CASSNDPRGLGANVLTF.

This clone appeared a single time. The chain uses TRBV18 and TRBJ1-2; 7 positions match TRBD1. Germline lookup yields CDR1 KGHSH and CDR2 LQKENI. With V trimmed by 3 bases and J by 2 bases, 9 bases remained unmatched. CDR3 size: 16 residues. CDR3: CASSPLGQPSNYGYTF. CDR3 nucleotide sequence: TGTGCCAGCTCACCCCTGGGACAGCCGTCAAACTATGGCTACACCTTC.

V is TRBV9 and J is TRBJ2-3, with TRBD2 matching over 11 bases. From germline, CDR1 is SGDLS and CDR2 YYNGEE. There are 19 residues in the CDR3. V lost 0 bases, J lost 3 bases, and 12 bases stayed unmatched. CDR3 in amino acids: CASSVAGSRLAGGTDTQYF. In DNA, the CDR3 is TGTGCCAGCAGCGTAGCGGGGTCTCGGCTAGCGGGAGGTACAGATACGCAGTATTTT.

The chain has TRBV19 and TRBJ2-7, with 8 bases that match TRBD1. The CDR3 is 15 residues long. The V segment lost 4 bases and the J segment 1 base; nucleotides outside the gene matches: 6. Germline loops: CDR1 LNHDA, CDR2 SQIVND (reference sequence). This CDR3 reads CASSKPGTGSYEQYF. CDR3 DNA sequence: TGTGCCAGTAGTAAACCCGGGACAGGATCCTACGAGCAGTACTTC.

About this clone itself: Within the sample, other DNA sequences also encode this same CDR3. The chain carries TRBV2 and TRBJ2-2; 7 bases match TRBD1. CDR1 is SNHLY and CDR2 is FYNNEI in the germline V gene. Trimming removed 5 bases from V and 2 bases from J; junction bases left unmatched: 5. This CDR3 region has 15 residues. This CDR3 is CASSRQGPNTGELFF. The CDR3 DNA sequence: TGTGCCAGCAGTAGACAGGGCCCTAACACCGGGGAGCTGTTTTTT.

The chain employs TRBV5-4 and TRBJ2-2; 7 nucleotides line up with TRBD2. Germline-derived CDR1 and CDR2 are SGHNT and YYREEE (reference sequence). J gave up 0 bases and V 2 bases, and 4 bases lay outside the gene matches. This CDR3 has 16 residues. CDR3 region: CASSFIAGANTGELFF. DNA for the CDR3: TGTGCCAGCAGCTTCATAGCGGGCGCGAACACCGGGGAGCTGTTTTTT.

This rearrangement joins TRBV11-2 to TRBJ2-1; a possible D gene is TRBD2 (6 bases). V was clipped by 6 bases and J by 15 bases, with 15 bases between them. This CDR3 comprises 11 residues. Germline CDR1 reads SGHAT; CDR2 reads FQNNGV. The CDR3 DNA is TGTGCCAGCAGTTCCGGGACTGGGGTGTTCTTC. Its protein product is CASSSGTGVFF. The full variable domain, completed using reference TRBV11-2 and TRBJ2-1, is EAGVAQSPRYKIIEKRQSVAFWCNPISGHATLYWYQQILGQGPKLLIQFQNNGVVDDSQLPKDRFSAERLKGVDSTLKIQPAKLEDSAVYLCASSSGTGVFFGPGTRLTVL.

The V gene is TRBV2, the J gene TRBJ1-4; 9 bases match TRBD1. The germline gives CDR1 SNHLY, CDR2 FYNNEI. V was clipped by 10 bases and J by 6 bases; unmatched bases: 6. This CDR3 region has 13 residues. CDR3 loop: CAIPGQGYEKLFF. The CDR3 nucleotides are TGTGCCATCCCGGGACAGGGTTATGAAAAACTGTTTTTT.

The V gene is TRBV28, the J gene TRBJ1-3; possibly TRBD1 for D (6 bases). Germline lookup yields CDR1 MDHEN and CDR2 SYDVKM. V lost 1 base to trimming and J lost 4 bases, with 14 bases between them. The CDR3 loop spans 16 amino acids. Here the CDR3 reads CASSLLGQRTGNTIYF. The CDR3 bases are TGTGCCAGCAGTTTATTAGGACAGAGAACGGGAAACACCATATATTTT.

This chain joins TRBV5-1 and TRBJ1-1; 9 bases align to TRBD1. The ends lost 3 bases at V and 9 bases at J; junction bases unmatched: 6. Germline V lookup: CDR1 SGHRS, CDR2 YFSETQ. The CDR3 spans 13 residues. This chain's CDR3 is CASSSGTGLKAFF. The CDR3 DNA sequence: TGCGCCAGCAGCTCGGGGACAGGGCTTAAAGCTTTCTTT. Complete variable domain (other parts from reference TRBV5-1 and TRBJ1-1): KAGVTQTPRYLIKTRGQQVTLSCSPISGHRSVSWYQQTPGQGLQFLFEYFSETQRNKGNFPGRFSGRQFSNSRSEMNVSTLELGDSALYLCASSSGTGLKAFFGQGTRLTVV.

Comments on this clone: Within the sample, other DNA sequences also encode this same CDR3. The J gene is TRBJ2-7, the V gene TRBV11-3, with 12 positions matching TRBD2. This CDR3 spans 14 amino acids. Germline loops: CDR1 SGHNT, CDR2 YENEEA. Losses at the gene ends were 5 bases for V and 4 bases for J; bases not matched to a gene: 3. The DNA for the CDR3 is TGTGCCAGCAGCCCGACTAGCGGGAGTTACGAGCAGTACTTC. Encoded protein: CASSPTSGSYEQYF.

CDR3 bases: TGTGCCAGCAGTTTTAGTGGCGGGGAGCTGTTTTTT. Translating it yields CASSFSGGELFF. This chain uses TRBV7-2 with TRBJ2-2; unclear D gene. V dropped 6 bases and J dropped 7 bases, with 9 bases sitting between them. The germline CDR1 and CDR2 sequences are SGHTA and FQGNSA. CDR3 size: 12 residues.

The chain employs TRBV30 and TRBJ2-4, with TRBD1 as a possible D gene (5 bases). The CDR3 contains 14 residues. V was trimmed by 0 bases and J by 1 base, leaving 7 bases between them. Germline CDR1 and CDR2: GTSNPN and SVGIG (reference sequence). CDR3 sequence reads: CAWSVSGAKNIQYF. CDR3 nucleotide sequence: TGTGCCTGGAGTGTATCAGGGGCCAAAAACATTCAGTACTTC.